This T cell receptor beta chain was profiled in a study of blood T cell repertoires in COVID-19. Across the study: In each case, the material was cDNA or gDNA derived from T cells, B-cell-depleted T cells, or PBMCs.

Each recovered donor of Cohort 3 presented with two negative PCRs, clearance, or symptom resolution. Original data processing: Amplification of reference gene primers was used by the study to estimate nucleated cell counts. TCRdb's copy holds only in-frame clones and misses some; the assay was immunoSEQ multiplex PCR. V and J calls and clone size are copied from that table; D and trimming were computed from the DNA. Seen here are hundreds of thousands of clones, over 75% observed once, and the top ten hold roughly 0.99%. The CDR3 totals 13 residues. Germline trimming cut 6 bases from V and 5 bases from J; bases unmatched to any gene: 3. Germline-derived CDR1 and CDR2 are MNHEY and SVGAGI.

The gene calls are TRBV6-5 and TRBJ2-2, with 7 positions matching TRBD1. The sequence derives from a young man who had recovered from COVID-19. The sample consisted of PBMCs or T cells enriched from blood (not recorded which). In DNA, the CDR3 is TGTGCCAGCAGCGTCAGGGGGACCGGGGAGCTGTTTTTT. Translated, it gives CASSVRGTGELFF.